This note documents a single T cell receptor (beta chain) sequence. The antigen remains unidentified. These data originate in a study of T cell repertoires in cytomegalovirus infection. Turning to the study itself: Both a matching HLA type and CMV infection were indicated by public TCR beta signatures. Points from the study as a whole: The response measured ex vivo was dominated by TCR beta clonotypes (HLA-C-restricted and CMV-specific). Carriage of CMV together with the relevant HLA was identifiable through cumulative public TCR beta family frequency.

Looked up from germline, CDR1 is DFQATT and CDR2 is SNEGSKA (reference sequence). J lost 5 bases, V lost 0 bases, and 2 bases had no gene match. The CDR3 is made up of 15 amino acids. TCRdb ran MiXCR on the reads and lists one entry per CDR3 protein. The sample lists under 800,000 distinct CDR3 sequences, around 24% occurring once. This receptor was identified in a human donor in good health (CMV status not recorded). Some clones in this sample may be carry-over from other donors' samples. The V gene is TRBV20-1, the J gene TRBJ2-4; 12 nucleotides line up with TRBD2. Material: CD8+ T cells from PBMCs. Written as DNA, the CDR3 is TGCAGTGCTAGAGATCTAGCGGGGGGGGAAAACATTCAGTACTTC. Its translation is CSARDLAGGENIQYF.